This T cell receptor (beta chain) was recorded in a study of blood T cell repertoires in COVID-19. Study at large: Sites across the United States, Italy and Spain contributed samples from acute and convalescent COVID-19.

In Cohort 3, a recovered donor had either two negative PCRs, clearance, or symptom resolution. The CDR3 extends over 13 amino acids. V lost 6 bases and J lost 14, with 20 bases in between. The V gene's germline CDR1 is MNHEY and CDR2 SVGAGI. Profiled with immunoSEQ multiplex PCR; TCRdb holds only in-frame clones, not every one. The data show over 250,000 clones, with 80% to 90% seen just once and 8% to 9.5% held by the top ten. This chain links TRBV6-5 with TRBJ1-5; D ambiguous. The receptor was derived from a woman between 18 and 29 years old who had recovered from COVID-19. Specimen: PBMCs or T cells enriched from blood (not recorded which). The CDR3 region is CASRDSHRSTEHF. The CDR3 coding sequence is TGTGCCAGCAGAGATTCCCATCGTAGCACCGAGCATTTT.